This TCR beta chain was sequenced for a study of T cells in women clearing cervical HPV infection. This table comes from immunoSEQ multiplex PCR, and its TCRdb copy is limited to in-frame clones, with some not included. The table counts approximately 16,000 clones; approximately 7.1% lies in the top ten. Concerning this clone itself: The read halts 3 residues ahead of the CDR3 end, with the missing end drawn from the germline J gene.

CDR3 size: 15 residues. Between the trimmed V and J ends, which lost 7 bases and 5 bases, there was a span of 17 bases. Germline V gene lookup returns CDR1 LNHDA and CDR2 SQIVND (reference sequence). Cervical HPV DNA detected by MY09/MY11 PCR, typed by dot-blot. Source material: blood buffy coat. This TCR was sampled from a woman between 18 and 69 years old with a cervical HPV16 infection that either progressed to CIN3+ or cleared (not recorded which). This chain uses TRBV19 with TRBJ1-4, with D perhaps matching TRBD1 (6 bases). The CDR3 bases that were read are TGTGCCAGTAACTCCGCCGGGACACAGAATGAAAAA. It translates to CASNSAGTQNEK. The whole CDR3 protein reads CASNSAGTQNEKLFF.